The table lists the clone carrying this TCR beta chain with many counts. Its matching antigen is unknown. The entry originates in a study of T cells in Graves' hyperthyroidism and ophthalmopathy. General study results and limits: Ophthalmopathy was told apart from stable hyperthyroidism by a 13 V-J model.

The ends were cut back, 7 bases at V and 4 bases at J, with 19 bases in the middle. There are 15 residues in the CDR3. CDR1 MNHEY and CDR2 SMNVEV come from the germline V gene (reference sequence). Amplified regions were TCR beta CDR3 sequences from RNA transcripts. The TCR CDR3 first-round RT-PCR relied on the HTBI primer set. TCRdb re-analysed the multiplex PCR reads in MiXCR, keeping a single row per CDR3 protein. The table includes over 350,000 distinct CDR3 sequences, less than 20% detected once. The sequence derives from a man aged 18 to 30 with Graves' ophthalmopathy. The specimen was blood. This rearrangement joins TRBV27 to TRBJ1-2; D not resolved. The CDR3 DNA follows: TGTGCCAGCACCCACTACCCCCGGGGAGGCTATGGCTACACCTTC. Its translation is CASTHYPRGGYGYTF.